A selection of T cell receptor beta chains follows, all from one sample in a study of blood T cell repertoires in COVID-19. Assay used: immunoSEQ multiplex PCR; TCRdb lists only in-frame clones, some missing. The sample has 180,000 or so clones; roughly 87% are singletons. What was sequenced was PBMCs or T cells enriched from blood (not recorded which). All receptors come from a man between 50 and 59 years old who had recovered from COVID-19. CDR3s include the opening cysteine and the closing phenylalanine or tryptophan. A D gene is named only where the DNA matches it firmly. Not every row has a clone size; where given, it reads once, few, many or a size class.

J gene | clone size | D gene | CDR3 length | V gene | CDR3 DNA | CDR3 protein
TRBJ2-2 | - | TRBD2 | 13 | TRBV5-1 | TGCGCCAGCACCTGGGGAGGGGCCGGGGAGCTGTTTTTT | CASTWGGAGELFF
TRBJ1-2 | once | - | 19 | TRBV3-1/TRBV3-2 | TGTGCCAGCAGCCAAGGACCTTTCCGGGAGGCTTTCCCTAACTATGGCTACACCTTC | CASSQGPFREAFPNYGYTF
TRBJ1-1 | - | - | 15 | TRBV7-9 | TGTGCCAGCAGCTTAAGCGGGACAATGAACACTGAAGCTTTCTTT | CASSLSGTMNTEAFF
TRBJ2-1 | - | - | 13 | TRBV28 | TGTGCCAGCGGATCGTACGCGGGGACTGAGCAGTTCTTC | CASGSYAGTEQFF
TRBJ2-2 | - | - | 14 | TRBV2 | TGTGCCAGAGAGAGTGAGTCGAACACCGGGGAGCTGTTTTTT | CARESESNTGELFF
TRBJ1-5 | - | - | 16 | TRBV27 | TGTGCCAGCAGCCCCGAAACCGGGACACTCCACCAGCCCCAGCATTTT | CASSPETGTLHQPQHF
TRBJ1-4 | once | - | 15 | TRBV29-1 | TGCAGCGTTGAAGATCTCGCAGGGGTGGGGGAAAAACTGTTTTTT | CSVEDLAGVGEKLFF
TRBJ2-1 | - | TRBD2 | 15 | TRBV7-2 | TGTGCCAGCAGTTACCGGTGGACTAGCGGTAATGAGCAGTTCTTC | CASSYRWTSGNEQFF
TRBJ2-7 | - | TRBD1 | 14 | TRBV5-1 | TGCGCCAGCGGAACCGGGACAGCAGCCTACGAGCAGTACTTC | CASGTGTAAYEQYF
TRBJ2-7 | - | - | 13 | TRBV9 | TGTGCCAGCAGCGTAGGAGGGCTAGAAGAGCAGTACTTC | CASSVGGLEEQYF
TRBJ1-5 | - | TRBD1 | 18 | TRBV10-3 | TGTGCCATCAGCATTTTCCGGGACAGATCTTATAGCAATCAGCCCCAGCATTTT | CAISIFRDRSYSNQPQHF
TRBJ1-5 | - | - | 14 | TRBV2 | TGTGCCAGCAGTGACCCCAGGACAAATCAGCCCCAGCATTTT | CASSDPRTNQPQHF
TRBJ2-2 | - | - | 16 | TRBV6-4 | TGTGCCAGCAGTGACGTCCCTTTGAGGGGGTGCGGGGAGCTGTTTTTT | CASSDVPLRGCGELFF
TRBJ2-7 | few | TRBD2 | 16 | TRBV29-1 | TGCAGCGTTGGTGGACTAGCGGGGCTCAGCTCCTACGAGCAGTACTTC | CSVGGLAGLSSYEQYF
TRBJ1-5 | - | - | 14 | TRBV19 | TGTGCCACCGGGGACACGTACTACAATCAGCCCCAGCATTTT | CATGDTYYNQPQHF
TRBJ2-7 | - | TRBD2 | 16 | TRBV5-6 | TGTGCCAGCAGCCCGCCTAGCGGGGGGCGGAGGGCCGAGCAGTACTTC | CASSPPSGGRRAEQYF
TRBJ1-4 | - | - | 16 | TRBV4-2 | TGTGCCAGCAGCTCCGGGGGTTCTGCAACTAATGAAAAACTGTTTTTT | CASSSGGSATNEKLFF
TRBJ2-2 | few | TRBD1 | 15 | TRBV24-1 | TGTGCCACCAGTGATTCAGACAGGGGTGTGAGGGAGCTGTTTTTT | CATSDSDRGVRELFF
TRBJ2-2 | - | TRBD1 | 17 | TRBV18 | TGTGCCAGCTCACCACCAAAGGGACAGGGGAACACCGGGGAGCTGTTTTTT | CASSPPKGQGNTGELFF
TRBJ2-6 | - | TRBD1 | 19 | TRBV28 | TGTGCCAGCAGTATACTAGGACAGGGGCACAGATCTGGGGCCAACGTCCTGACTTTC | CASSILGQGHRSGANVLTF
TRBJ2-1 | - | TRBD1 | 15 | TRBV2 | TGTGCCAGCAGTGAAGAACAGGGGGACTACAATGAGCAGTTCTTC | CASSEEQGDYNEQFF
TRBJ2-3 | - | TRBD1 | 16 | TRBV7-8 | TGTGCCAGCAGCCAGGACAGACAGGGGGGGACAGATACGCAGTATTTT | CASSQDRQGGTDTQYF
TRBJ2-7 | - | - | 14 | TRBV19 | TGTGCCAGTAGTAACAGGCCTGGGCCCTACGAGCAGTACTTC | CASSNRPGPYEQYF
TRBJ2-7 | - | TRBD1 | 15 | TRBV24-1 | TGTGCCACCAGTGATCATCCATCAGGGGGCCACGAGCAGTACTTC | CATSDHPSGGHEQYF
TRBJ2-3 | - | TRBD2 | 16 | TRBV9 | TGTGCCAGCAGCCCCGGCTGGACTAGCGCCACAGATACGCAGTATTTT | CASSPGWTSATDTQYF
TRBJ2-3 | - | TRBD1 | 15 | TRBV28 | TGTGCCAGCAGACCTTCAGGGGGCGCGACAGATACGCAGTATTTT | CASRPSGGATDTQYF
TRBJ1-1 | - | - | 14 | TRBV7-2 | TGTGCCAGCAGCTTAGCGCCGGTGGGCAGGCAAGCTTTCTTT | CASSLAPVGRQAFF
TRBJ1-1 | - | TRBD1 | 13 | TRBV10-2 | TGCGCCAGTAAACAGGGGGTAAACACTGAAGCTTTCTTT | CASKQGVNTEAFF
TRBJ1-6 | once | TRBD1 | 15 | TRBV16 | TGTGCCAGCAGCCTTCGACAGGGAGGTAATTCACCCCTCCACTTT | CASSLRQGGNSPLHF
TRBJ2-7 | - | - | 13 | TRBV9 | TGTGCCAGCAGCGTAGACCTGGCAGGTGAGCAGTACTTC | CASSVDLAGEQYF
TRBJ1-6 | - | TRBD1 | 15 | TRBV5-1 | TGCGCCAGCAGCTTGGGCCAGGGGGCTGGGTCACCCCTCCACTTT | CASSLGQGAGSPLHF
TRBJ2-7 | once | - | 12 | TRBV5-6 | TGTGCCACAAGTGGGGGCCTCTACGAGCAGTACTTC | CATSGGLYEQYF
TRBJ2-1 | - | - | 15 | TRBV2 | TGTGCCAGCACTCCCGGGACTTCTACCTACAATGAGCAGTTCTTC | CASTPGTSTYNEQFF
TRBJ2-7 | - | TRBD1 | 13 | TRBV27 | TGTGCCAGCAGTTTATTGACCGCAGGGGGCTTGTACTTC | CASSLLTAGGLYF
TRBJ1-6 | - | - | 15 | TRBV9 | TGTGCCAGCAGCGCAGCGGGACGGGGGAATTCACCCCTCCACTTT | CASSAAGRGNSPLHF
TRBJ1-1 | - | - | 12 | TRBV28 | TGTGCCAGCAGCATCCCGAACACTGAAGCTTTCTTT | CASSIPNTEAFF
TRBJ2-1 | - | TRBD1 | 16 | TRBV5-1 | TGCGCCAGCAGCTTAAGGGACAGCCTACGAGGGAATGAGCAGTTCTTC | CASSLRDSLRGNEQFF
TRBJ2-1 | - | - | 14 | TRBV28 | TGTGCCAGCAGTTTAGGAGGATCGGGCAATGAGCAGTTCTTC | CASSLGGSGNEQFF
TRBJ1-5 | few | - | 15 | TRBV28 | TGTGCCAGCAGTTTAGCAGGGGTCAGCAATCAGCCCCAGCATTTT | CASSLAGVSNQPQHF